These 20 T cell receptor beta chains came from one sample sequenced in a study of T-cell reconstitution after alpha-beta-depleted transplantation in children. Researchers prepared the TCRbeta library using unique molecular identifiers, the study reports. TCRdb reprocessed the PCR reads with MiXCR, giving one entry per CDR3 protein. The profile shows hundreds of thousands of distinct CDR3 sequences, around 15% of them singletons. The sequencing here drew on PBMCs, mostly from graft donor cells, taken 360 days after TCRalphabeta/CD19-depleted stem cell transplant. The receptor set was obtained from a boy younger than two who had a stem cell transplant for Wiskott-Aldrich syndrome, so the T cells may come from the graft donor.

The chain has TRBV12-3 or TRBV12-4 and TRBJ2-5, with TRBD1 matching over 7 bases. Germline trimming cut 6 bases from V and 0 bases from J; bases unmatched to any gene: 4. The CDR3 sequence is 14 residues long. CDR3 sequence reads: CASSGTVNQETQYF. The CDR3 bases are TGTGCCAGCAGCGGGACAGTGAACCAAGAGACCCAGTACTTC.

Only a few counts were recorded for this clonotype. The V call is TRBV6-2 or TRBV6-3, the J call TRBJ2-2; D remains unclear. V was pared by 1 base and J by 3 bases, with 15 bases between. CDR3 length equals 17 residues. CDR1 is MNHEY and CDR2 is SVGEGT in the germline V gene. The CDR3 protein is CASSYLGKSFDTGELFF. DNA for the CDR3: TGTGCCAGCAGTTACTTGGGGAAAAGTTTTGACACCGGGGAGCTGTTTTTT.

The gene calls are TRBV18 and TRBJ2-5; D is uncertain. Per the germline V gene, CDR1 is KGHSH and CDR2 is LQKENI. This CDR3 contains 12 residues. V was cut by 1 base and J by 5 bases, with 5 bases left in between. The CDR3 is CASSPQTETQYF. CDR3 bases: TGTGCCAGCTCACCACAAACCGAGACCCAGTACTTC.

The rearrangement links TRBV3-1 to TRBJ2-7; 10 nucleotides match TRBD2. The CDR3 sequence is 14 residues long. In germline, CDR1 is LGHDT, CDR2 YNNKEL (reference sequence). The trim removed 3 bases at V and 4 bases at J, leaving 3 bases unmatched. The CDR3 loop reads CASSQRAGGYEQYF. The CDR3 coding sequence is TGTGCCAGCAGCCAGCGAGCGGGAGGGTACGAGCAGTACTTC.

This chain connects TRBV29-1 to TRBJ2-5, with unresolved D. CDR1 and CDR2 (germline): SQVTM, ANQGSEA. Trimming cost V 8 bases and J 1 base, with 8 bases left between them. The CDR3 has 11 amino acids. The CDR3 reads CSCSLQETQYF. The CDR3, as DNA: TGCAGCTGCTCCCTCCAAGAGACCCAGTACTTC.

The table lists this clonotype with many counts. V and J are TRBV4-2 and TRBJ2-7; 9 positions agree with TRBD1. There are 16 residues in the CDR3. After removal of 3 bases from V and 1 base from J, the junction contained 7 bases not matched to a gene. Germline assignment: CDR1 LGHNA and CDR2 YNFKEQ. CDR3 in amino acids: CASSHPPGQGSYEQYF. Written as DNA, the CDR3 is TGTGCCAGCAGCCACCCTCCGGGACAGGGTTCCTACGAGCAGTACTTC.

The CDR3 reads CASSPDGKGFNEQFF. CDR3 nucleotide sequence: TGCGCCAGCAGCCCAGACGGGAAAGGTTTTAATGAGCAGTTCTTC. V gene TRBV5-1 combines with J gene TRBJ2-1; tentative D call: TRBD2 (5 bases). CDR1 and CDR2 (germline): SGHRS, YFSETQ. This CDR3 is 15 amino acids long. The V end was cut by 4 bases, the J end by 7 bases, with 18 bases between.

This sequence joins TRBV5-1 and TRBJ2-1; D is ambiguous. This CDR3 contains 15 residues. Looked up from germline, CDR1 is SGHRS and CDR2 is YFSETQ. V was shortened by 2 bases and J by 0 bases, with 9 bases between the two germline ends. This CDR3 reads CASSFAVSSYNEQFF. The CDR3 DNA sequence: TGCGCCAGCAGCTTCGCCGTCAGCTCCTACAATGAGCAGTTCTTC.

V is TRBV20-1 and J is TRBJ2-7; D gene unclear. The length of the CDR3 is 14 residues. Trimming shortened V by 3 bases and J by 2 bases, and 14 bases separated the two germline ends. Germline V lookup: CDR1 DFQATT, CDR2 SNEGSKA (reference sequence). The CDR3 sequence is CSARGSLPTYEQYF. CDR3 sequence (DNA): TGCAGTGCTAGGGGCAGCCTTCCCACCTACGAGCAGTACTTC.

This clonotype occurred a few times. The chain couples TRBV7-9 to TRBJ1-2; tentative D call: TRBD1 (6 bases). Germline-derived CDR1 and CDR2 are SEHNR and FQNEAQ (reference sequence). CDR3 length: 16 residues. The V gene lost 4 bases and the J gene lost 4 bases, with 19 bases spanning the gap. In DNA form, the CDR3 reads TGTGCCAGCAGCTCCCCGGAATCAGGGGTCCTCTATGGCTACACCTTC. Residues: CASSSPESGVLYGYTF. Full variable domain (outside the CDR3, taken from reference TRBV7-9 and TRBJ1-2): DTGVSQNPRHKITKRGQNVTFRCDPISEHNRLYWYRQTLGQGPEFLTYFQNEAQLEKSRLLSDRFSAERPKGSFSTLEIQRTEQGDSAMYLCASSSPESGVLYGYTFGSGTRLTVV.

This chain uses TRBV6-1 with TRBJ1-1; tentatively, D is TRBD1 (5 bases). The germline V gene has CDR1 MNHNS and CDR2 SASEGT. CDR3 length: 14 amino acids. Trimming shortened V by 1 base and J by 2 bases, and 8 bases separated the two germline ends. The CDR3 nucleotides read TGTGCCAGCAGTGAAGGGCAGGGAAACACTGAAGCTTTCTTT. It encodes CASSEGQGNTEAFF.

V and J are TRBV7-6 and TRBJ2-2; TRBD2 matches 10 bases. CDR1 and CDR2 from the germline V gene are SGHVS and FNYEAQ. The length of the CDR3 is 16 residues. The ends lost 8 bases at V and 4 bases at J; junction bases unmatched: 10. CDR3 sequence: CASSLSVAGGTGELFF. The DNA of the CDR3 is TGTGCCAGCTCACTCTCCGTAGCGGGGGGCACCGGGGAGCTGTTTTTT.

The sample holds a few counts of this clonotype. The chain links TRBV2 to TRBJ2-3; possible D gene TRBD1, 5 bases. Trimming stripped 6 bases from V and 5 bases from J, with 9 bases between. There are 12 residues in the CDR3. The germline gives CDR1 SNHLY, CDR2 FYNNEI. CDR3 amino acids: CASSRQRDTQYF. CDR3 in DNA: TGTGCCAGCAGCAGACAGAGAGATACGCAGTATTTT.

The CDR3 coding sequence is TGTGCCAGCAGCACATCCAGGGGGGCGACAGATACGCAGTATTTT. This translates into CASSTSRGATDTQYF. The chain links TRBV7-9 to TRBJ2-3; TRBD1 might be the D (7 bases). V was shortened by 5 bases and J by 3 bases, with 15 bases between the two germline ends. This CDR3 spans 15 amino acids. Germline V gene sequence: CDR1 SEHNR, CDR2 FQNEAQ (reference sequence).

This clonotype occurred a few times. The rearrangement uses TRBV6-1 and TRBJ2-7; 7 nucleotides align to TRBD1. The CDR3 has 14 amino acids. Germline values: CDR1 MNHNS, CDR2 SASEGT. Trimming removed 5 bases from V and 1 base from J; junction bases left unmatched: 5. CDR3 sequence (DNA): TGTGCCAGCAGTCAAAGGGACAGTTCCTACGAGCAGTACTTC. Translating it yields CASSQRDSSYEQYF.

This clonotype was seen at least ten times. CDR3 region: CSAREESGGETQYF. The CDR3 bases are TGCAGTGCTAGAGAGGAGTCAGGAGGCGAGACCCAGTACTTC. V gene TRBV20-1 combines with J gene TRBJ2-5; perhaps TRBD2 as D (5 bases). Trimming left V 0 bases short and J 5 bases short, with 13 bases between. The CDR3 spans 14 residues. The germline gives CDR1 DFQATT, CDR2 SNEGSKA (reference sequence).

This clonotype has more than one count but fewer than ten. The J gene is TRBJ2-2, the V gene TRBV24-1, with D tentatively TRBD1 or TRBD2 (5 bases each). The ends were cut back, 7 bases at V and 6 bases at J, with 14 bases in the middle. Germline V gene lookup returns CDR1 KGHDR and CDR2 SFDVKD. The CDR3 runs to 14 residues. CDR3 DNA sequence: TGTGCCACCAGCCCATGGGGGAGATCCGGGGAGCTGTTTTTT. Amino acids: CATSPWGRSGELFF.

The J gene is TRBJ2-3, the V gene TRBV3-1; TRBD2 is a possible D gene (6 bases). CDR1 is LGHDT and CDR2 is YNNKEL in the germline V gene (reference sequence). The CDR3 consists of 16 residues. Trimming took off 6 bases at V and 2 bases at J, with 18 bases between the two ends. The CDR3 DNA reads TGTGCCAGCAGTCGACTAGGGGCTGGGGCCACAGATACGCAGTATTTT. It specifies CASSRLGAGATDTQYF.

There are a few counts of this clonotype. This rearrangement joins TRBV7-2 to TRBJ2-5; 8 bases match TRBD2. V dropped 4 bases and J dropped 5; count of bases not matched to a gene: 6. Germline CDR1 and CDR2: SGHTA and FQGNSA. The CDR3 length is 14 residues. CDR3 bases: TGTGCCAGCAGCTCCACTAGCGGAGGGGAGACCCAGTACTTC. Protein: CASSSTSGGETQYF. Together with reference TRBV7-2 and TRBJ2-5, the CDR3 gives the full variable domain: GAGVSQSPSNKVTEKGKDVELRCDPISGHTALYWYRQSLGQGLEFLIYFQGNSAPDKSGLPSDRFSAERTGGSVSTLTIQRTQQEDSAVYLCASSSTSGGETQYFGPGTRLLVL.

This clonotype showed up many times. This chain uses TRBV6-5 with TRBJ2-4; D unresolved. The ends were cut back, 6 bases at V and 0 bases at J, with 15 bases in the middle. The CDR3 is 16 amino acids. Germline values: CDR1 MNHEY, CDR2 SVGAGI. CDR3 region: CASSLGGALAKNIQYF. The DNA of the CDR3 is TGTGCCAGCAGCCTTGGTGGCGCCCTAGCCAAAAACATTCAGTACTTC.